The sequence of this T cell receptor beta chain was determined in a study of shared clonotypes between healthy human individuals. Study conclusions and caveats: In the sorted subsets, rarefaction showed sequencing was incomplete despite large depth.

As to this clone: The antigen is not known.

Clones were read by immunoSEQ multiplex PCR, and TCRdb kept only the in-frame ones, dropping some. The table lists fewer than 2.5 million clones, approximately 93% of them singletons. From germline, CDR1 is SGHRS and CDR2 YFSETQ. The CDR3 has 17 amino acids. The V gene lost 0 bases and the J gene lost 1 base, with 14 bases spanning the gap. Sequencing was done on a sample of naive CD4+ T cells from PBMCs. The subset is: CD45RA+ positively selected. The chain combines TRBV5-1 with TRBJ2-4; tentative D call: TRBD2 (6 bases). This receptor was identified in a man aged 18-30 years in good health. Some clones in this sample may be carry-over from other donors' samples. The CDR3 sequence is CASSLGPGVGAKNIQYF. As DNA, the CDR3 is TGCGCCAGCAGCTTGGGTCCGGGAGTGGGGGCCAAAAACATTCAGTACTTC.